Each of the 17 T cell receptor beta chains below was sequenced from the same sample in a study of T cells in Graves' hyperthyroidism and ophthalmopathy. RNA transcripts provided the source from which TCR beta CDR3 regions were amplified. Initially, a first-round RT-PCR of the TCR CDR3 employed the HTBI primer set. TCRdb independently ran MiXCR on the multiplex PCR reads; one entry per CDR3 protein. Here the sample spans roughly 530,000 distinct CDR3 sequences, approximately 17% being singletons. Source material: blood. The source of these receptors is a woman under 30 with Graves' ophthalmopathy.

This clonotype was found many times. This rearrangement joins TRBV7-2 to TRBJ1-1; possible D gene TRBD1, 5 bases. The CDR3 is 17 residues long. CDR1 SGHTA and CDR2 FQGNSA come from the germline V gene. Trimming took off 2 bases at V and 1 base at J, with 17 bases between the two ends. In nucleotides, the CDR3 is TGTGCCAGCAGCTTACTTGGGGGAAATCTGGGGAACACTGAAGCTTTCTTT. Translated, it gives CASSLLGGNLGNTEAFF.

This clonotype has ten or more counts. J is TRBJ2-5 and V is TRBV20-1; D unclear. CDR3 length: 12 residues. Looked up from germline, CDR1 is DFQATT and CDR2 is SNEGSKA (reference sequence). The ends were cut back, 4 bases at V and 4 bases at J, with 10 bases in the middle. The DNA for the CDR3 is TGCAGTGCTAATCCCTCACGAGAGACCCAGTACTTC. This gives the protein CSANPSRETQYF.

This clonotype was counted ten times or more. This chain uses TRBV11-2 with TRBJ1-6; TRBD1 matches at 8 bases. Looked up from germline, CDR1 is SGHAT and CDR2 is FQNNGV. The CDR3 has 15 residues. V shed 5 bases, J shed 7 bases, and the junction held 7 bases outside the gene matches. The CDR3 DNA follows: TGTGCCAGCAGCATACGGGACAGGCGAAATTCACCCCTCCACTTT. This sequence encodes CASSIRDRRNSPLHF.

This chain uses TRBV5-1 with TRBJ1-6; 9 bases fit TRBD1. Germline values: CDR1 SGHRS, CDR2 YFSETQ. V lost 3 bases and J lost 7; bases outside the gene matches: 5. The CDR3 consists of 15 residues. This CDR3 reads CASSWTGVENSPLHF. The CDR3 region has the DNA TGCGCCAGCAGCTGGACAGGGGTAGAGAATTCACCCCTCCACTTT.

This clonotype was picked up many times. The chain couples TRBV27 to TRBJ2-7; 10 positions match TRBD1. CDR1 and CDR2 (germline): MNHEY, SMNVEV (reference sequence). The CDR3 is made up of 13 amino acids. J was trimmed by 6 bases and V by 6 bases; bases with no gene match: 5. CDR3: CASSLGTGAEQYF. DNA for the CDR3: TGTGCCAGCAGCCTGGGGACAGGGGCCGAGCAGTACTTC.

This clonotype was counted between two and nine times. The chain recombines TRBV7-9 with TRBJ2-3, with D perhaps TRBD1 or TRBD2 (5 bases each). The V end lost 3 bases, the J end lost 2 bases, and 12 bases lay between the germline ends. The germline gives CDR1 SEHNR, CDR2 FQNEAQ (reference sequence). The CDR3 runs to 15 residues. This chain's CDR3 is CASSLPGTITDTQYF. CDR3 bases: TGTGCCAGCAGCTTGCCCGGGACCATCACAGATACGCAGTATTTT.

This clonotype occurred many times. V and J are TRBV5-1 and TRBJ1-1; D remains unclear. The CDR3 is 13 residues long. Trimming took off 3 bases at V and 4 bases at J, with 10 bases between the two ends. The germline CDR1 and CDR2 sequences are SGHRS and YFSETQ. CDR3 bases: TGCGCCAGCAGCTCGACCGACGGCACTGAAGCTTTCTTT. Translation: CASSSTDGTEAFF.

This chain connects TRBV28 to TRBJ1-3, with TRBD1 matching over 7 bases. Germline V gene sequence: CDR1 MDHEN, CDR2 SYDVKM. The CDR3 length is 16 residues. With V trimmed by 2 bases and J by 2 bases, 6 bases remained unmatched. The CDR3 protein is CASSLKGRGAGNTIYF. The CDR3 nucleotides are TGTGCCAGCAGTTTAAAAGGCAGGGGGGCTGGAAACACCATATATTTT.

This clonotype was observed many times. The V and J genes are TRBV12-3 or TRBV12-4 and TRBJ2-3; the D is unclear. Trimming took 6 bases from V and 0 from J, leaving 16 bases between them. The CDR3 covers 16 residues. Here the CDR3 reads CASSSRSLTSTDTQYF. The DNA for the CDR3 is TGTGCCAGCAGCTCCAGATCCCTTACTAGCACAGATACGCAGTATTTT.

This clonotype appeared a few times. This chain links TRBV6-2 or TRBV6-3 with TRBJ1-1; 9 nucleotides agree with TRBD1. In germline, CDR1 is MNHEY, CDR2 SVGEGT. The CDR3 sequence is 14 residues long. J was trimmed by 5 bases and V by 6 bases; bases with no gene match: 7. CDR3 region: CASRGQGIRTEAFF. The DNA of the CDR3 is TGTGCCAGCAGGGGACAGGGTATTAGGACTGAAGCTTTCTTT.

V and J are TRBV19 and TRBJ1-3, with D perhaps TRBD1 (5 bases). Germline V CDR1 and CDR2: LNHDA, SQIVND (reference sequence). This CDR3 spans 16 amino acids. V lost 6 bases and J 0 bases, leaving 15 bases between the germline ends. The CDR3 loop reads CASSPGDGRSGNTIYF. CDR3 nucleotide sequence: TGTGCCAGTAGCCCCGGGGACGGTCGCTCTGGAAACACCATATATTTT. The full variable domain, with the rest looked up from reference TRBV19 and TRBJ1-3, is DGGITQSPKYLFRKEGQNVTLSCEQNLNHDAMYWYRQDPGQGLRLIYYSQIVNDFQKGDIAEGYSVSREKKESFPLTVTSAQKNPTAFYLCASSPGDGRSGNTIYFGEGSWLTVV.

In this sample, this clonotype turned up a few times. The CDR3 reads CASSNRGPMYGYTF. CDR3 DNA sequence: TGTGCCAGCAGCAACAGGGGGCCCATGTATGGCTACACCTTC. The chain joins TRBV7-9 to TRBJ1-2, with 9 bases matching TRBD1. This CDR3 comprises 14 residues. Germline V gives CDR1 SEHNR, CDR2 FQNEAQ (reference sequence). V was pared by 5 bases and J by 5 bases, with 6 bases of the junction left unmatched. Together with reference TRBV7-9 and TRBJ1-2, the CDR3 gives the full variable domain: DTGVSQNPRHKITKRGQNVTFRCDPISEHNRLYWYRQTLGQGPEFLTYFQNEAQLEKSRLLSDRFSAERPKGSFSTLEIQRTEQGDSAMYLCASSNRGPMYGYTFGSGTRLTVV.

This clonotype was recorded many times. The chain carries TRBV18 and TRBJ2-7; 9 bases line up with TRBD1. Trimming took 3 bases from V and 7 from J; bases not matched to a gene: 7. Germline assignment: CDR1 KGHSH and CDR2 LQKENI. The CDR3 is 14 amino acids. The CDR3 protein is CASSPDRGAGEQYF. CDR3 nucleotide sequence: TGTGCCAGCTCACCGGACAGGGGTGCAGGTGAGCAGTACTTC.

The chain employs TRBV20-1 and TRBJ2-1; no clear D gene. The CDR3 loop spans 11 amino acids. CDR1 and CDR2 (germline): DFQATT, SNEGSKA (reference sequence). V was shortened by 6 bases and J by 7 bases, with 10 bases between the two germline ends. The DNA for the CDR3 is TGCAGTGCGGAAGAGGAGAATGAGCAGTTCTTC. It encodes CSAEEENEQFF.

In its sample, this clonotype was seen a few times. The gene calls are TRBV27 and TRBJ2-1; 12 positions agree with TRBD2. The CDR3 is made up of 17 amino acids. The germline V gene has CDR1 MNHEY and CDR2 SMNVEV (reference sequence). J lost 4 bases, V lost 5 bases, and 9 bases had no gene match. CDR3 DNA: TGTGCCAGCAGTCCCGGCCTAACTAGCGGGGGGTACAATGAGCAGTTCTTC. It translates to CASSPGLTSGGYNEQFF.

This clonotype was observed at least ten times. This chain links TRBV20-1 with TRBJ2-7; D is uncertain. Trimming removed 2 bases from V and 0 bases from J, with 8 bases in between. The CDR3 length is 13 residues. The V gene's germline CDR1 is DFQATT and CDR2 SNEGSKA (reference sequence). In DNA, the CDR3 is TGCAGTGCTAGACATCCAAGCTCCTACGAGCAGTACTTC. Protein: CSARHPSSYEQYF.

This clonotype was detected only a few times. V gene TRBV30 combines with J gene TRBJ1-3; D not resolved. The germline V gene has CDR1 GTSNPN and CDR2 SVGIG (reference sequence). V dropped 0 bases and J dropped 2 bases, with 5 bases sitting between them. This CDR3 is 13 amino acids long. CDR3 protein: CAWSVGPGNTIYF. The CDR3 DNA reads as TGTGCCTGGAGTGTAGGGCCTGGAAACACCATATATTTT.